This record looks at one T cell receptor beta chain sequence and its context. The sample comes from a study of blood T cell repertoires in COVID-19. Turning to the study itself: Samples representing acute and convalescent COVID-19 were sourced from the United States, Italy and Spain. PBMCs, B-cell-depleted T cells, or T cells were the source of the cDNA or gDNA that made up the material.

As handled by the study authors: The assay estimated nucleated cells by amplifying reference gene primers. The repertoire was sequenced with immunoSEQ multiplex PCR; TCRdb's copy has only in-frame clones and lacks some. The DNA gave D and trimming, while V, J and clone size come from that table. The table lists around 180,000 clones, roughly 88% of them singletons. The CDR3 contains 16 residues. J gave up 4 bases and V 2 bases, and 8 bases lay outside the gene matches. Per the germline V gene, CDR1 is GTSNPN and CDR2 is SVGIG (reference sequence). Material for sequencing was peripheral blood. The receptor's source is a man aged 60 to 75 with acute or convalescent COVID-19. V and J are TRBV30 and TRBJ2-5; TRBD2 matches at 12 bases. The CDR3 loop reads CAWSRPPGLAGETQYF. As DNA, the CDR3 is TGTGCCTGGAGTAGACCCCCGGGACTAGCGGGAGAGACCCAGTACTTC.